A single sample is the source of the 28 T cell receptor beta chains below, sequenced in a study of early T cells in non-severe SARS-CoV-2 infection. TCRdb used MiXCR to reprocess the 5' RACE reads, holding one entry per CDR3 protein. The table includes 40,000 to 45,000 distinct CDR3 sequences, about 6% detected once. Sequencing was performed on whole blood, taken at baseline. The receptor source for this set is an adult who was a healthcare worker with PCR-confirmed SARS-CoV-2 infection or an uninfected control (not recorded which).

Many counts were recorded for this clonotype. The chain uses TRBV4-3 and TRBJ1-5, with D uncertain. This CDR3 is built from 14 residues. Trimming removed 0 bases at V and 7 bases at J, with 10 bases between. The germline gives CDR1 LGHNA, CDR2 YSLEER. CDR3 region: CASSQDTAGQPQHF. DNA for the CDR3: TGCGCCAGCAGCCAAGATACAGCTGGGCAGCCCCAGCATTTT.

This clonotype was observed a few times. The CDR3 sequence: CASSPTRMTRGNEQFF. The CDR3 nucleotides are TGTGCCAGCAGCCCAACACGAATGACCCGGGGCAATGAGCAGTTCTTC. The chain recombines TRBV3-1 with TRBJ2-1, with D tentatively TRBD2 (5 bases). The CDR3 has 16 amino acids. Germline V CDR1 and CDR2: LGHDT, YNNKEL (reference sequence). V lost 4 bases and J lost 6, with 19 bases in between.

This clonotype was observed many times. This chain joins TRBV7-8 and TRBJ1-5; possible D gene TRBD1, 5 bases. This CDR3 comprises 16 residues. CDR1 is SGHVS, CDR2 FQNEAQ, per germline. Trimming stripped 0 bases from V and 1 base from J, with 10 bases between. The CDR3 loop is CASSLAGGGSNQPQHF. The CDR3 DNA reads as TGTGCCAGCAGCTTAGCGGGGGGAGGAAGCAATCAGCCCCAGCATTTT.

This clonotype was observed at least ten times. The chain uses TRBV2 and TRBJ2-5; D not resolved. CDR1 and CDR2 from the germline V gene are SNHLY and FYNNEI. This CDR3 region has 11 residues. Trimming removed 3 bases at V and 4 bases at J, with 3 bases between. CDR3 region: CASSEAETQYF. CDR3 in DNA: TGTGCCAGCAGTGAGGCAGAGACCCAGTACTTC.

This clonotype was counted ten times or more. This chain links TRBV7-9 with TRBJ2-1, with a possible D match to TRBD2 (5 bases). This CDR3 region has 12 residues. Looked up from germline, CDR1 is SEHNR and CDR2 is FQNEAQ (reference sequence). V shed 6 bases and J shed 5 bases, with 8 bases lying between them. The CDR3: CASRSGNNEQFF. Written as DNA, the CDR3 is TGTGCCAGCAGGTCCGGGAACAATGAGCAGTTCTTC.

Only a few counts were recorded for this clonotype. This sequence joins TRBV4-2 and TRBJ2-3; D may match TRBD1 or TRBD2 (5 bases each). CDR3 length equals 16 residues. Germline CDR1 is LGHNA and CDR2 is YNFKEQ. Trimming stripped 0 bases from V and 5 bases from J, with 15 bases between. The CDR3 coding sequence is TGTGCCAGCAGCCAAGAGAAAGAGGGGACGGGAGATACGCAGTATTTT. This sequence encodes CASSQEKEGTGDTQYF.

This clonotype has a count of ten or more. The rearrangement joins TRBV7-2 to TRBJ2-1; TRBD2 matches 12 bases. Germline V gene lookup returns CDR1 SGHTA and CDR2 FQGNSA. This CDR3 is built from 16 residues. V shed 5 bases and J 10 bases; nucleotides not matched to a gene: 12. Here the CDR3 reads CASSPGGTTSGREQFF. The DNA for the CDR3 is TGTGCCAGCAGCCCGGGGGGGACTACTAGCGGGAGGGAGCAGTTCTTC.

V usage is TRBV19 and J usage is TRBJ2-6; 7 bases line up with TRBD1. Germline V gene data show CDR1 as LNHDA and CDR2 as SQIVND (reference sequence). The CDR3 is 15 residues long. CDR3 nucleotide sequence: TGTGCTACAGGGACAGCCTCAGGGGGGGCCAACGTCCTGACTTTC. Translated: CATGTASGGANVLTF.

The chain uses TRBV7-2 and TRBJ2-5; the D gene is possibly TRBD2 (6 bases). Trimming took off 3 bases at V and 7 bases at J, with 21 bases between the two ends. CDR1 is SGHTA and CDR2 is FQGNSA in the germline V gene. The CDR3 is made up of 16 amino acids. CDR3 DNA sequence: TGTGCCAGCAGCTTTACATCGGGGACTCTCGAAGGGACCCAGTACTTC. This gives the protein CASSFTSGTLEGTQYF.

The genes are TRBV18 and TRBJ1-1; D unresolved. V shed 0 bases and J shed 1 base, with 9 bases lying between them. Germline CDR1 and CDR2: KGHSH and LQKENI. This CDR3 spans 15 amino acids. The chain's CDR3 is CASSPPSVSNTEAFF. Written as DNA, the CDR3 is TGTGCCAGCTCACCACCGTCAGTCTCGAACACTGAAGCTTTCTTT.

At least ten counts were recorded for this clonotype. This chain connects TRBV12-5 to TRBJ2-1, with D tentatively TRBD1 or TRBD2 (6 bases each). The CDR3 length is 15 residues. Per germline, CDR1 LGHNT and CDR2 FRNRAP. V was clipped by 6 bases and J by 6 bases, with 18 bases between them. CDR3 DNA sequence: TGTGCTAGTGGGGGGGCGACGGGAGCCCTCAATGAGCAGTTCTTC. Translated: CASGGATGALNEQFF.

This clonotype was seen many times. The V and J genes are TRBV11-2 and TRBJ2-1, with D possibly TRBD1 on 6 matching bases. Germline lookup yields CDR1 SGHAT and CDR2 FQNNGV. Trimming cost V 6 bases and J 0 bases, with 15 bases left between them. The CDR3 length is 16 residues. The CDR3 DNA is TGTGCCAGCAGACACATACAGGGTCACTCCTACAATGAGCAGTTCTTC. It codes for CASRHIQGHSYNEQFF.

The chain is built from TRBV18 and TRBJ1-2; tentative D call: TRBD1 (6 bases). From germline, CDR1 is KGHSH and CDR2 LQKENI. The V gene lost 4 bases and the J gene lost 6 bases, with 12 bases spanning the gap. CDR3 length: 13 residues. DNA of the CDR3: TGTGCCAGCTCACGGCCAGGGGCAGATGGCTACACCTTC. It translates to CASSRPGADGYTF.

This clonotype was seen more than once but under ten times. This chain links TRBV2 with TRBJ2-1; the match to TRBD1 covers 10 bases. The CDR3 spans 15 residues. The germline V gene has CDR1 SNHLY and CDR2 FYNNEI. Unmatched junction bases numbered 9, after V lost 7 bases and J lost 6 bases. CDR3 coding DNA: TGTGCCAGCATCCGTCCCGGGACAGGGGCCAATGAGCAGTTCTTC. It translates to CASIRPGTGANEQFF.

On this clonotype: Just one base apart from a much larger clone, this may be a read error. The chain uses TRBV6-2 or TRBV6-3 and TRBJ2-7; D uncertain. V lost 2 bases and J 4 bases, leaving 12 bases between the germline ends. Germline values: CDR1 MNHEY, CDR2 SVGEGT. This CDR3 comprises 14 residues. CDR3 protein: CASSYRVPVYEQYF. CDR3 in DNA: TGTGCCAGCAGTTACAGAGTCCCTGTATACGAGCAGTACTTC.

This clonotype was picked up a small number of times. The chain employs TRBV28 and TRBJ1-6, with D unclear. CDR1 is MDHEN, CDR2 SYDVKM, per germline. V dropped 7 bases and J dropped 0 bases, with 10 bases sitting between them. The CDR3 runs to 15 residues. CDR3 DNA sequence: TGTGCCAGCATCCCAGCGATCTCCTATAATTCACCCCTCCACTTT. Amino acid sequence: CASIPAISYNSPLHF.

The chain is built from TRBV12-3 or TRBV12-4 and TRBJ1-1; D not certain. CDR3 length equals 14 residues. V lost 2 bases and J lost 2, with 9 bases in between. The CDR3 region is CASSLMQSNTEAFF. CDR3 nucleotide sequence: TGTGCCAGCAGTTTAATGCAGAGCAACACTGAAGCTTTCTTT.

This clonotype was counted at least ten times. This chain joins TRBV7-8 and TRBJ2-7, with D possibly matching TRBD1 (5 bases). This CDR3 comprises 15 residues. The germline V and J ends were trimmed by 1 base and 3 bases, with 13 bases remaining between them. Germline V CDR1 and CDR2: SGHVS, FQNEAQ. Written as DNA, the CDR3 is TGTGCCAGCAGCTTAGTGGCAGGGAAGGACTACGAGCAGTACTTC. Its protein is CASSLVAGKDYEQYF.

The rearrangement joins TRBV12-3 or TRBV12-4 to TRBJ1-1; TRBD1 agrees at 9 bases. CDR3 length equals 13 residues. V was pared by 8 bases and J by 6 bases, with 7 bases of the junction left unmatched. For the CDR3, the DNA is TGTGCCAGCGGACAGGGGCAGAGCGCTGAAGCTTTCTTT. Amino acids: CASGQGQSAEAFF.

V and J are TRBV2 and TRBJ1-1, with TRBD1 identical over 9 bases. This CDR3 spans 14 amino acids. CDR1 is SNHLY and CDR2 is FYNNEI in the germline V gene. Unmatched junction bases numbered 4, after V lost 4 bases and J lost 4 bases. This CDR3 is CASSGGTGSTEAFF. The DNA for the CDR3 is TGTGCCAGCAGTGGTGGGACAGGGAGCACTGAAGCTTTCTTT.

CDR3 DNA sequence: TGTGCCAGCAGCCAACTAGCGGGAGGGCCGGGAGCACAAGAGACCCAGTACTTC. Residues: CASSQLAGGPGAQETQYF. V is TRBV7-2 and J is TRBJ2-5; 13 positions agree with TRBD2. This CDR3 spans 18 amino acids. From germline, CDR1 is SGHTA and CDR2 FQGNSA. J gave up 2 bases and V 5 bases, and 11 bases lay outside the gene matches.

This clonotype was detected ten times or more. The gene calls are TRBV5-5 and TRBJ2-2; either TRBD1 or TRBD2 may supply D (5 bases each). The CDR3 extends over 16 amino acids. Per germline, CDR1 SGHKS and CDR2 YYEKEE (reference sequence). V was trimmed by 1 base and J by 3 bases, leaving 13 bases between them. This chain's CDR3 is CASSLSRRGDTGELFF. The CDR3 coding sequence is TGTGCCAGCAGCTTGTCTCGCCGAGGGGACACCGGGGAGCTGTTTTTT.

At least ten counts were recorded for this clonotype. This chain links TRBV20-1 with TRBJ1-1; D is unresolved. Trimming pared 1 base from V and 0 bases from J, leaving 6 bases between. The germline gives CDR1 DFQATT, CDR2 SNEGSKA (reference sequence). The CDR3 loop spans 13 amino acids. CDR3 bases: TGCAGTGCTAGAGCGGATTTGAACACTGAAGCTTTCTTT. It is translated as CSARADLNTEAFF.

In this sample, this clonotype turned up a few times. This chain links TRBV11-2 with TRBJ2-3, with 9 bases aligning to TRBD2. Germline V gene sequence: CDR1 SGHAT, CDR2 FQNNGV. The CDR3 totals 14 residues. Trimming at V came to 7 bases and at J to 4 bases, leaving 6 bases not matched to a gene. CDR3 bases: TGTGCCAGCAAGGGCGGGGGGGCTTCAGATACGCAGTATTTT. As protein: CASKGGGASDTQYF.

This clonotype was recorded at least ten times. The chain combines TRBV12-3 or TRBV12-4 with TRBJ2-7, with 8 bases identical to TRBD2. The CDR3 spans 15 residues. With V trimmed by 4 bases and J by 3 bases, 8 bases remained unmatched. Here the CDR3 reads CASSSLAEPSYEQYF. As DNA, the CDR3 is TGTGCCAGCAGTTCACTAGCGGAACCCAGCTACGAGCAGTACTTC.

This clonotype was seen many times. The chain has TRBV4-3 and TRBJ2-1, with 8 bases identical to TRBD2. The CDR3 runs 16 residues. The V gene end was trimmed by 5 bases and the J gene end by 6 bases; junction bases not matched to a gene: 12. Germline CDR1 is LGHNA and CDR2 is YSLEER. CDR3 sequence reads: CASSLNLAGNSNEQFF. The CDR3 bases are TGCGCCAGCAGCTTAAATTTAGCGGGAAATTCCAATGAGCAGTTCTTC.

The V gene is TRBV25-1, the J gene TRBJ1-6; D ambiguous. The CDR3 loop spans 12 amino acids. V shed 2 bases and J shed 14 bases, with 10 bases lying between them. The germline CDR1 and CDR2 sequences are MGHDK and SYGVNS. Here the CDR3 reads CASSERIGSLHF. CDR3 in DNA: TGTGCCAGCAGTGAACGGATCGGGTCCCTCCACTTT.

This clonotype was recorded many times. The V call is TRBV25-1, the J call TRBJ2-3; D is undetermined. Trimming took off 10 bases at V and 3 bases at J, with 8 bases between the two ends. Germline V gene data show CDR1 as MGHDK and CDR2 as SYGVNS. The CDR3 is made up of 11 amino acids. The CDR3 DNA is TGTGCCAACCAGGAGACAGATACGCAGTATTTT. Translation: CANQETDTQYF. Full variable domain (rest looked up from reference TRBV25-1 and TRBJ2-3): EADIYQTPRYLVIGTGKKITLECSQTMGHDKMYWYQQDPGMELHLIHYSYGVNSTEKGDLSSESTVSRIRTEHFPLTLESARPSHTSQYLCANQETDTQYFGPGTRLTVL.